These T cell receptor beta chains were read from a single sample in a study of blood T cell repertoires in COVID-19. Method: immunoSEQ multiplex PCR; TCRdb's copy keeps in-frame clones and lacks some. The sample lists hundreds of thousands of clones, 70% to 90% occurring once. The sequenced material came from peripheral blood. The receptors were gathered from a woman in her fifties or sixties with COVID-19, enrolled during active disease. Each CDR3 is given with its conserved first and last residue. The D gene is left open where the match is weak. Rows give clone size only sometimes, using once, few, many, or a class for an expanded clone.

TRBV4-2	.	TRBJ2-7	TRBD2	TGTGCCAGCAGCCAAGAAGGGACTAGCGGGGGGTACGAGCAGTACTTC	CASSQEGTSGGYEQYF
TRBV6-5	.	TRBJ1-1	TRBD1	TGTGCCAGCAGCCAGGGACAGTGGAACACTGAAGCTTTCTTT	CASSQGQWNTEAFF
TRBV3-1/TRBV3-2	few	TRBJ1-2	TRBD1	TGTGCCAGCAGCCAATCGGACAGGGGGTATGGCTACACCTTC	CASSQSDRGYGYTF
TRBV15	.	TRBJ1-1	TRBD1	TGTGCCACCAGGGGACAGCAGAACACTGAAGCTTTCTTT	CATRGQQNTEAFF
TRBV6-6	.	TRBJ1-2	.	TGTGCCAGCAGTACCCGGGGAGCCGACTATGGCTACACCTTC	CASSTRGADYGYTF
TRBV6-5	.	TRBJ2-7	.	TGTGCCAGCACCCTAGAGCTGGGGGCCCTCCACGAGCAGTACTTC	CASTLELGALHEQYF
TRBV4-2	.	TRBJ2-6	TRBD2	TGTGCCAGCAGCCAAGGACCGGGGGGATCTGGGGCCAACGTCCTGACTTTC	CASSQGPGGSGANVLTF
TRBV11-3	.	TRBJ2-3	TRBD1	TGTGCCAGCAGCCCGGGAGAGGGACAGGGTCTCACAGATACGCAGTATTTT	CASSPGEGQGLTDTQYF
TRBV14	.	TRBJ2-7	TRBD1	TGTGCCAGCAGCCACGAACCGGGACAGGGGGTCTACGAGCAGTACTTC	CASSHEPGQGVYEQYF
TRBV11-2	.	TRBJ2-2	.	TGTGCCAGCAGCTTAGGACAGCTTAGGATCACCGGGGAGCTGTTTTTT	CASSLGQLRITGELFF